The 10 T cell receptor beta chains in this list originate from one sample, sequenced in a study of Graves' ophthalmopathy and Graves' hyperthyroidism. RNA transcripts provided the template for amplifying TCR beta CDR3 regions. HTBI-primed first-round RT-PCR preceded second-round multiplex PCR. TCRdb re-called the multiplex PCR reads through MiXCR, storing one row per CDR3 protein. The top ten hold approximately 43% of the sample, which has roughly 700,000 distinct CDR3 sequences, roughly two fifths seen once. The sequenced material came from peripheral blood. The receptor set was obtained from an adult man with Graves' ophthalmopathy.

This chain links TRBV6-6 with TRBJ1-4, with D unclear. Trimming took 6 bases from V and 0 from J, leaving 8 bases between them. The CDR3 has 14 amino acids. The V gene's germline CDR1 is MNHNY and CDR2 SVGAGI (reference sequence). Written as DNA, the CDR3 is TGTGCCAGCAGGGAGGATACAACTAATGAAAAACTGTTTTTT. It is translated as CASREDTTNEKLFF.

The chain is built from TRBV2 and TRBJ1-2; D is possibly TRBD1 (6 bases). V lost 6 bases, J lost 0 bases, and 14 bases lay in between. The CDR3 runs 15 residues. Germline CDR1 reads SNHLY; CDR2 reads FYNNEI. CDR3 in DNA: TGTGCCAGCAGACCCGGGGAGGGGGCTAACTATGGCTACACCTTC. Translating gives CASRPGEGANYGYTF.

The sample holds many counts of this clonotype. Here the CDR3 DNA reads TGTGCCAGCAGCCGGACAGGGTTGGGCGAGCAGTACTTC. Amino acid sequence: CASSRTGLGEQYF. The chain joins TRBV7-2 to TRBJ2-7; 8 positions match TRBD1. Germline V gene sequence: CDR1 SGHTA, CDR2 FQGNSA. The CDR3 spans 13 residues. V trimming: 5 bases; J trimming: 6 bases; junction bases outside the gene matches: 6.

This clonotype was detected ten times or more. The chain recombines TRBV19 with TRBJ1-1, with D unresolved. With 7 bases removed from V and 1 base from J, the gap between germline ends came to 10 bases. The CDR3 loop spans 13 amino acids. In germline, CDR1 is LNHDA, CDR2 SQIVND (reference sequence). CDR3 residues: CASIGRQNTEAFF. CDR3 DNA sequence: TGTGCCAGTATTGGGAGACAGAACACTGAAGCTTTCTTT.

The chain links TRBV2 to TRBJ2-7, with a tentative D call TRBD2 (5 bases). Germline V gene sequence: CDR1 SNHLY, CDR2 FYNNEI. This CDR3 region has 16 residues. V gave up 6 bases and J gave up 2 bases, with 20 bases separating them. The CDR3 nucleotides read TGTGCCAGCAGCTTAGCTCAACTCACCGGGACCTACGAGCAGTACTTC. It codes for CASSLAQLTGTYEQYF.

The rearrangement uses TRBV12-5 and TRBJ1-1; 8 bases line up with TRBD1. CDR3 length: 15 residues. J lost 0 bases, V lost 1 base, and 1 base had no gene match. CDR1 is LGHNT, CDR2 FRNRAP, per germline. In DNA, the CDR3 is TGTGCTAGTGGTTTGGGACAGGGGCTGAACACTGAAGCTTTCTTT. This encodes CASGLGQGLNTEAFF.

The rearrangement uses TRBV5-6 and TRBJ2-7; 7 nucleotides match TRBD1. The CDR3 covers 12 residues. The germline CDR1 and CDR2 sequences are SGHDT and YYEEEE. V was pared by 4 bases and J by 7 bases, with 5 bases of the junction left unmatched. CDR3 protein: CASSATGAEQYF. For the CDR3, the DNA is TGTGCCAGCAGCGCCACAGGGGCAGAGCAGTACTTC.

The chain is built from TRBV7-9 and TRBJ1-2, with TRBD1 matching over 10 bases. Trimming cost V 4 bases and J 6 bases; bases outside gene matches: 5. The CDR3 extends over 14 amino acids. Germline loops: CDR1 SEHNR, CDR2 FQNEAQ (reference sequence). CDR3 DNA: TGTGCCAGCAGCTGGGACGGGACAGGGGATGGCTACACCTTC. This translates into CASSWDGTGDGYTF.

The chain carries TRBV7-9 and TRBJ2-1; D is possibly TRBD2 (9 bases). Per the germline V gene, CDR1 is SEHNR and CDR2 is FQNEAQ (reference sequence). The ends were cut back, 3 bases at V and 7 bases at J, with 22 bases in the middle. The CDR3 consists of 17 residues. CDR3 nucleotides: TGTGCCAGCAGCTTGGGGACAGGTGCGGGAGGGCCGAATGAGCAGTTCTTC. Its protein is CASSLGTGAGGPNEQFF.

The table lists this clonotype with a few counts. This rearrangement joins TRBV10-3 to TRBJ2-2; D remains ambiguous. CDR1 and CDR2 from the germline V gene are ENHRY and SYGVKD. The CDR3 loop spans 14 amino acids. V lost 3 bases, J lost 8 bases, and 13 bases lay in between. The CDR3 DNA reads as TGTGCCATCAGTGAACATACACAAGTGGGGGAGCTGTTTTTT. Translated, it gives CAISEHTQVGELFF.